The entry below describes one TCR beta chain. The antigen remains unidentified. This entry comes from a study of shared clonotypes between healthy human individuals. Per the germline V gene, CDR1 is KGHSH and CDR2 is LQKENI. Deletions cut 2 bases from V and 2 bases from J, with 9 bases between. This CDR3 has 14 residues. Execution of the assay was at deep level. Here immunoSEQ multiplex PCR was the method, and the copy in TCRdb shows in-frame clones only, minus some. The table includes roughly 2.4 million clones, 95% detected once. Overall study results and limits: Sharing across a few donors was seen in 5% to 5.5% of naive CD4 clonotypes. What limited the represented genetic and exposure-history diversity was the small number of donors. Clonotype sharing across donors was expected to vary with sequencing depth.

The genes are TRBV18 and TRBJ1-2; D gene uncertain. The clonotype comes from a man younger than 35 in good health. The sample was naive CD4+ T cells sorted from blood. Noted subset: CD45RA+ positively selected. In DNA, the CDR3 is TGTGCCAGCTCACCAGGAATAATGAACTATGGCTACACCTTC. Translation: CASSPGIMNYGYTF.